The clone carrying this TCR beta chain appeared many times. The data originate from a study of T cells in Graves' hyperthyroidism and ophthalmopathy. RNA transcripts provided the source from which TCR beta CDR3 regions were amplified. First-round RT-PCR targeting the TCR CDR3 was performed with the HTBI primer set. From the multiplex PCR reads, TCRdb called clonotypes with MiXCR, one entry per CDR3 protein. Among roughly 380,000 distinct CDR3 sequences, roughly 13% were seen once, and the ten largest hold 5% to 6%. Around 10 ml fresh peripheral blood yielded the PBMCs. The sequence derives from a woman aged 18-29 years with Graves' hyperthyroidism. Sequenced material: blood.

The CDR3 protein is CASSVDYYGYTF. DNA of the CDR3: TGTGCCAGCAGTGTGGACTACTATGGCTACACCTTC. The rearrangement uses TRBV28 and TRBJ1-2; D is undetermined. This CDR3 spans 12 amino acids. The V gene lost 5 bases and the J gene lost 3 bases, with 7 bases spanning the gap. CDR1 is MDHEN, CDR2 SYDVKM, per germline.